One and the same sample provided the 8 T cell receptor beta chains below, sequenced in a study of blood T cell repertoires in COVID-19. Measured with immunoSEQ multiplex PCR; TCRdb has only the in-frame clones, and not every one. The sample lists hundreds of thousands of clones, under 95% seen once, with 2.5% to 4% in the top ten. Sequenced: peripheral blood. The receptors here all came from a woman aged 18 to 35 who had recovered from COVID-19.

This chain uses TRBV25-1 with TRBJ2-7, with 10 bases aligning to TRBD2. Germline V gene lookup returns CDR1 MGHDK and CDR2 SYGVNS. The CDR3 sequence is 17 residues long. V lost 2 bases and J lost 3; bases outside the gene matches: 10. Here the CDR3 DNA reads TGTGCCAGCAGTGAACTAGCGGGAGCATATGGGTTCTACGAGCAGTACGTC. It yields the protein CASSELAGAYGFYEQYV.

The chain recombines TRBV19 with TRBJ2-5; possible D gene TRBD1, 5 bases. The length of the CDR3 is 15 residues. Trimming shortened V by 5 bases and J by 3 bases, and 16 bases separated the two germline ends. The germline CDR1 and CDR2 sequences are LNHDA and SQIVND (reference sequence). The chain's CDR3 is CASSARTLAKETQYF. In DNA form, the CDR3 reads TGTGCCAGTAGTGCCCGGACACTCGCTAAAGAGACCCAGTACTTC.

V gene TRBV10-2 combines with J gene TRBJ2-1; D may be TRBD1 (6 bases). Germline V CDR1 and CDR2: WSHSY, SAAADI. The V end lost 7 bases, the J end lost 6 bases, and 19 bases lay between the germline ends. The CDR3 runs 15 residues. The CDR3 nucleotides are TGCGCCAGCAAAAATAGACTCGGGACATCCAATGAGCAGTTCTTC. Translated: CASKNRLGTSNEQFF.

The V call is TRBV30, the J call TRBJ1-2, with unresolved D. The V and J ends lost 2 bases and 5 bases respectively, with 15 bases between them. CDR1 is GTSNPN and CDR2 is SVGIG in the germline V gene (reference sequence). There are 14 residues in the CDR3. The CDR3 coding sequence is TGTGCCTGGAGTATGAGGCTCCTGGGTTATGGCTACACCTTC. This codes for CAWSMRLLGYGYTF.

J is TRBJ2-3 and V is TRBV2, with TRBD2 as a possible D gene (5 bases). The CDR3 is made up of 14 amino acids. V lost 11 bases and J 1 base, leaving 16 bases between the germline ends. The germline V gene encodes CDR1 SNHLY and CDR2 FYNNEI. The CDR3 coding sequence is TGTGCCGGAGGTGTGGGCTTTGGCACAGATACGCAGTATTTT. As protein: CAGGVGFGTDTQYF.

The rearrangement uses TRBV7-8 and TRBJ2-1; TRBD1 is a possible D gene (5 bases). Trimming left V 0 bases short and J 3 bases short, with 12 bases between. The V gene's germline CDR1 is SGHVS and CDR2 FQNEAQ. CDR3 size: 16 residues. CDR3 sequence: CASSLALQGLYNEQFF. CDR3 DNA: TGTGCCAGCAGCTTAGCGCTCCAGGGTCTCTACAATGAGCAGTTCTTC.

This clone was found once. The J gene is TRBJ1-5, the V gene TRBV15; D unclear. Germline values: CDR1 LNHNV, CDR2 YYDKDF (reference sequence). Deletions cut 0 bases from V and 4 bases from J, with 10 bases between. The CDR3 extends over 15 amino acids. CDR3 DNA sequence: TGTGCCACCAGCAGAGAGGGCAGAATAAATCAGCCCCAGCATTTT. This translates into CATSREGRINQPQHF.

The rearrangement joins TRBV5-1 to TRBJ2-1; 11 bases are shared with TRBD2. Germline assignment: CDR1 SGHRS and CDR2 YFSETQ. This CDR3 spans 17 amino acids. Trimming removed 4 bases from V and 8 bases from J; junction bases left unmatched: 14. In DNA, the CDR3 is TGCGCCAGCAGCCTCTCCTTTAGCGGGAGGGCCTCGGATGAGCAGTTCTTC. Its translation: CASSLSFSGRASDEQFF. The entire variable domain, with the rest obtained from reference TRBV5-1 and TRBJ2-1, is as follows: KAGVTQTPRYLIKTRGQQVTLSCSPISGHRSVSWYQQTPGQGLQFLFEYFSETQRNKGNFPGRFSGRQFSNSRSEMNVSTLELGDSALYLCASSLSFSGRASDEQFFGPGTRLTVL.